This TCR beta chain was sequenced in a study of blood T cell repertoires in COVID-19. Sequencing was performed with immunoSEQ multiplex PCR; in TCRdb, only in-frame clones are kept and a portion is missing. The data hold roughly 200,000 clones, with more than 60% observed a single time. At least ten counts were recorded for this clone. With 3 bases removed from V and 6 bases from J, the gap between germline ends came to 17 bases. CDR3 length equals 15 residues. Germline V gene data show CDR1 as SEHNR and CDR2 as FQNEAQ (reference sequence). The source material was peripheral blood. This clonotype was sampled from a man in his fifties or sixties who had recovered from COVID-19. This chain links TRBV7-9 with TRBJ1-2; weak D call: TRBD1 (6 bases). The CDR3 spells CASSFLGPGVDGYTF. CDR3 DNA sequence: TGTGCCAGCAGCTTCTTAGGTCCAGGGGTTGATGGCTACACCTTC.